Listed here is a single T cell receptor (beta chain). This entry comes from a study of cytomegalovirus exposure and HLA in healthy donors. The PCR had 60 Vbeta and 13 Jbeta primers. Source study methods: A later analysis counted 65 million to 80 million unique TCR beta chains, around 11 million shared. Clones were read by immunoSEQ multiplex PCR, and TCRdb kept only the in-frame ones, dropping some. V and J calls plus clone size are reproduced from that table; the DNA served to infer D and trimming. The sample includes some 150,000 clones, 80% of them seen just once. Sequencing was performed on PBMCs. The receptor was isolated from a man aged 18-30 years in good health and CMV-seropositive.

CDR3 protein: CASTIGWGGGSQETQYF. The CDR3, as DNA: TGTGCCAGCACCATAGGATGGGGTGGGGGGTCCCAAGAGACCCAGTACTTC. This sequence joins TRBV7-9 and TRBJ2-5; D is perhaps TRBD2 (6 bases). The CDR3 extends over 17 amino acids. V was pared by 7 bases and J by 1 base, with 22 bases between. Germline V gene lookup returns CDR1 SEHNR and CDR2 FQNEAQ (reference sequence).